Shown below are 21 T cell receptor beta chains from a single sample sequenced in a study of identical twins. From the 5' RACE reads, TCRdb called clonotypes with MiXCR, one entry per CDR3 protein. The sample has under 1 million distinct CDR3 sequences, 9% to 15% seen once. These records were also assigned to another study, of yellow fever vaccine responses in identical twins.

The sample consisted of PBMCs. All receptors come from a woman aged 18 to 35 in good health.

Ten or more counts support this clonotype. The genes are TRBV20-1 and TRBJ2-7, with D perhaps assigned TRBD1 or TRBD2 (5 bases each). The CDR3 has 13 amino acids. Germline CDR1 is DFQATT and CDR2 is SNEGSKA (reference sequence). Trimming cost V 4 bases and J 2 bases, with 12 bases left between them. CDR3 in amino acids: CSATPGPTYEQYV. The CDR3 coding sequence is TGCAGTGCTACTCCGGGGCCTACCTACGAGCAGTACGTC.

The chain links TRBV7-8 to TRBJ1-2; D unclear. The germline gives CDR1 SGHVS, CDR2 FQNEAQ. Deletions cut 5 bases from V and 6 bases from J, with 10 bases between. The CDR3 runs to 12 residues. CDR3 region: CASSLHKDGYTF. The DNA for the CDR3 is TGTGCCAGCAGCCTTCACAAGGATGGCTACACCTTC.

The CDR3 sequence: CASSSYREGQETQYF. The CDR3 coding sequence is TGTGCCAGCAGCTCCTACAGGGAAGGCCAAGAGACCCAGTACTTC. The V and J genes are TRBV7-7 and TRBJ2-5; tentative D call: TRBD1 (6 bases). Trimming removed 4 bases at V and 1 base at J, with 13 bases between. The CDR3 length is 15 residues. Looked up from germline, CDR1 is SSHAT and CDR2 is FNYEAQ (reference sequence).

This clonotype came up many times. The rearrangement uses TRBV20-1 and TRBJ1-1; D call uncertain. V lost 3 bases and J lost 10, with 12 bases in between. In germline, CDR1 is DFQATT, CDR2 SNEGSKA (reference sequence). The CDR3 sequence is 11 residues long. The CDR3 protein is CSASNPSPAFF. As DNA, the CDR3 is TGCAGTGCTAGTAATCCATCTCCAGCTTTCTTT.

The chain is built from TRBV24-1 and TRBJ2-1, with no clear D. CDR3 size: 13 residues. Trimming left V 9 bases short and J 2 bases short, with 10 bases between. CDR1 is KGHDR and CDR2 is SFDVKD in the germline V gene. The CDR3, as DNA: TGTGCCACCGGAACGGGCACCTACAATGAGCAGTTCTTC. Protein sequence: CATGTGTYNEQFF.

The chain is built from TRBV15 and TRBJ2-1, with D perhaps TRBD2 (5 bases). CDR1 is LNHNV, CDR2 YYDKDF, per germline (reference sequence). The CDR3 has 15 residues. V was cut by 0 bases and J by 7 bases, with 13 bases left in between. DNA for the CDR3: TGTGCCACCAGCAGAGATCTCGGGGTGGGGAATGAGCAGTTCTTC. Residues: CATSRDLGVGNEQFF.

The genes are TRBV20-1 and TRBJ2-1, with D maybe TRBD2 (5 bases). This CDR3 has 15 residues. With 0 bases removed from V and 5 bases from J, the gap between germline ends came to 14 bases. CDR1 DFQATT and CDR2 SNEGSKA come from the germline V gene (reference sequence). The CDR3 bases are TGCAGTGCTAGAGATGCGACTACCCTAGACAATGAGCAGTTCTTC. Amino acids: CSARDATTLDNEQFF.

This clonotype was detected a few times. The chain has TRBV15 and TRBJ1-2; no reliable D call. V was clipped by 0 bases and J by 4 bases, with 3 bases between them. Germline V lookup: CDR1 LNHNV, CDR2 YYDKDF (reference sequence). The CDR3 has 12 residues. CDR3 DNA sequence: TGTGCCACCAGCAGAGATTTCTATGGCTACACCTTC. This translates into CATSRDFYGYTF.

This clonotype has only a few counts. The chain carries TRBV11-2 and TRBJ1-6, with 10 nucleotides matching TRBD1. V dropped 6 bases and J dropped 1; count of bases not matched to a gene: 12. In germline, CDR1 is SGHAT, CDR2 FQNNGV. This CDR3 has 19 residues. CDR3 in amino acids: CASRRGTGARGSYNSPLHF. Written as DNA, the CDR3 is TGTGCCAGCAGACGGGGGACAGGGGCTAGGGGATCCTATAATTCACCCCTCCACTTT.

This clonotype occurred many times. The chain couples TRBV5-1 to TRBJ1-2; TRBD1 aligns across 8 bases. CDR1 and CDR2 from the germline V gene are SGHRS and YFSETQ. The V segment lost 3 bases and the J segment 5 bases; nucleotides outside the gene matches: 6. The CDR3 has 14 amino acids. The chain's CDR3 is CASSSGQALYGYTF. The CDR3 DNA sequence: TGCGCCAGCAGCTCGGGACAGGCCCTATATGGCTACACCTTC.

This chain connects TRBV5-1 to TRBJ2-1, with TRBD2 matching 11 bases. V lost 10 bases to trimming and J lost 6 bases; unmatched junction nucleotides: 9. The CDR3 sequence is 14 residues long. CDR1 and CDR2 from the germline V gene are SGHRS and YFSETQ. The CDR3 DNA is TGCGCCTCAAGACTAGCGGGAAACATCAATGAGCAGTTCTTC. Protein product: CASRLAGNINEQFF. Complete variable domain (other parts from reference TRBV5-1 and TRBJ2-1): KAGVTQTPRYLIKTRGQQVTLSCSPISGHRSVSWYQQTPGQGLQFLFEYFSETQRNKGNFPGRFSGRQFSNSRSEMNVSTLELGDSALYLCASRLAGNINEQFFGPGTRLTVL.

This sequence joins TRBV4-1 and TRBJ2-7; unclear D gene. Looked up from germline, CDR1 is MGHRA and CDR2 is YSYEKL. CDR3 size: 17 residues. The V end was cut by 0 bases, the J end by 5 bases, with 20 bases between. The CDR3 loop reads CASSQDLSRPRFHEQYF. Here the CDR3 DNA reads TGCGCCAGCAGCCAAGATCTGTCTAGACCCAGGTTCCACGAGCAGTACTTC.

J is TRBJ2-3 and V is TRBV18; D gene uncertain. This CDR3 is built from 17 residues. Deletions cut 0 bases from V and 0 bases from J, with 13 bases between. Germline V gene data show CDR1 as KGHSH and CDR2 as LQKENI. CDR3 nucleotides: TGTGCCAGCTCACCACCGGACGGAAAGGGTAGCACAGATACGCAGTATTTT. Its protein product is CASSPPDGKGSTDTQYF.

A few counts support this clonotype. The chain links TRBV3-1 to TRBJ2-1; D possibly corresponds to TRBD2 (6 bases). The CDR3 is made up of 17 amino acids. Germline CDR1 and CDR2: LGHDT and YNNKEL (reference sequence). Deletions cut 6 bases from V and 0 bases from J, with 18 bases between. The CDR3 nucleotides are TGTGCCAGCAGTCGTTACATTGGCGGGAACTCCTACAATGAGCAGTTCTTC. Residues: CASSRYIGGNSYNEQFF.

This clonotype appeared many times. The rearrangement joins TRBV12-3 or TRBV12-4 to TRBJ2-1, with 10 bases fitting TRBD2. The CDR3 loop spans 15 amino acids. V trimming: 7 bases; J trimming: 7 bases; junction bases outside the gene matches: 10. CDR3 bases: TGTGCCAGCACAACTATAGCGGGGGGCTGGAATGAGCAGTTCTTC. Residues: CASTTIAGGWNEQFF.

The table lists this clonotype with a few counts. The chain has TRBV7-3 and TRBJ2-1; 8 positions agree with TRBD2. The germline gives CDR1 SGHTA, CDR2 FQGTGA. J was trimmed by 6 bases and V by 5 bases; bases with no gene match: 9. This CDR3 is built from 15 residues. The CDR3 DNA sequence: TGTGCCAGCAGCGACACGGGACTAGTCTTCAATGAGCAGTTCTTC. It translates to CASSDTGLVFNEQFF. Complete variable domain (other parts from reference TRBV7-3 and TRBJ2-1): GAGVSQTPSNKVTEKGKYVELRCDPISGHTALYWYRQSLGQGPEFLIYFQGTGAADDSGLPNDRFFAVRPEGSVSTLKIQRTERGDSAVYLCASSDTGLVFNEQFFGPGTRLTVL.

The table lists this clonotype with a few counts. V gene TRBV11-2 combines with J gene TRBJ2-3; 7 bases map to TRBD1. The germline V gene encodes CDR1 SGHAT and CDR2 FQNNGV. The trim removed 5 bases at V and 2 bases at J, leaving 13 bases unmatched. This CDR3 comprises 17 residues. In DNA form, the CDR3 reads TGTGCCAGCAGCCCCAGGGGGAGCCCAGGGGTCACAGATACGCAGTATTTT. This gives the protein CASSPRGSPGVTDTQYF.

The chain is built from TRBV4-1 and TRBJ2-7, with 11 positions matching TRBD2. Germline V CDR1 and CDR2: MGHRA, YSYEKL. The trim removed 4 bases at V and 0 bases at J, leaving 8 bases unmatched. This CDR3 region has 17 residues. This CDR3 is CASSLVASGGSSYEQYF. The CDR3, as DNA: TGCGCCAGCAGCCTAGTAGCTAGCGGGGGGAGCTCCTACGAGCAGTACTTC.

This chain joins TRBV12-3 or TRBV12-4 and TRBJ2-5; D call uncertain. The V and J ends lost 3 bases and 9 bases respectively, with 17 bases between them. The CDR3 spans 14 residues. The CDR3 DNA sequence: TGTGCCAGCAGTTTGGCGGCAGTCGGTTCGGCCCAGTACTTC. Its translation: CASSLAAVGSAQYF.

The rearrangement joins TRBV24-1 to TRBJ2-1; 8 bases line up with TRBD1. V lost 4 bases to trimming and J lost 3 bases; unmatched junction nucleotides: 7. From germline, CDR1 is KGHDR and CDR2 SFDVKD. The CDR3 runs to 16 residues. Here the CDR3 DNA reads TGTGCCACCAGTGACTCAGGGGGCGAGAACTACAATGAGCAGTTCTTC. This encodes CATSDSGGENYNEQFF.

The chain recombines TRBV12-3 or TRBV12-4 with TRBJ2-3, with 10 bases matching TRBD2. The CDR3 extends over 17 amino acids. Germline trimming cut 6 bases from V and 0 bases from J; bases unmatched to any gene: 9. CDR3 amino acids: CASRPGLARTSTDTQYF. The CDR3 DNA reads TGTGCCAGCAGGCCGGGACTAGCGAGAACTAGCACAGATACGCAGTATTTT.